Sequencing of this T cell receptor beta chain was carried out in a study of blood T cell repertoires in COVID-19. In the study overall: Some COVID-19 samples were acute and others convalescent; all came from the United States, Italy and Spain. Sources were T cells, B-cell-depleted T cells, or PBMCs; the material itself was cDNA or gDNA.

The CDR3 is made up of 15 amino acids. Germline lookup yields CDR1 ENHRY and CDR2 SYGVKD. V lost 4 bases and J lost 2; bases outside the gene matches: 6. The Seattle patients, enrolled during active infection, were followed longitudinally. Profiled with immunoSEQ multiplex PCR; TCRdb holds only in-frame clones, not every one. The sample has over 150,000 clones, roughly 90% seen once; the top ten hold roughly 19%. Sequences were obtained from peripheral blood. J is TRBJ2-5 and V is TRBV10-3; TRBD1 matches 8 bases. The receptor's source is a man aged 50 or older with COVID-19, enrolled during active disease. The CDR3 region is CAISVGQGKQETQYF. CDR3 bases: TGTGCCATCAGTGTTGGACAGGGTAAACAAGAGACCCAGTACTTC.